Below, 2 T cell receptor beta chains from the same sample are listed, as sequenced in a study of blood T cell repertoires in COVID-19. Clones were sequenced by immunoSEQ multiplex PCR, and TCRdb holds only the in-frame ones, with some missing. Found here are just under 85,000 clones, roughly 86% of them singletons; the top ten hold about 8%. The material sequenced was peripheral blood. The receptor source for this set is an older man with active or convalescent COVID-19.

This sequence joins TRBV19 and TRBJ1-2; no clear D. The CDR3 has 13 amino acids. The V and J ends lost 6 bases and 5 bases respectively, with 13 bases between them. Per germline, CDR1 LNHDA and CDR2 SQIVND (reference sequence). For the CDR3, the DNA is TGTGCCAGTAGGTTAGGGAGGGCGTATGGCTACACCTTC. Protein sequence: CASRLGRAYGYTF.

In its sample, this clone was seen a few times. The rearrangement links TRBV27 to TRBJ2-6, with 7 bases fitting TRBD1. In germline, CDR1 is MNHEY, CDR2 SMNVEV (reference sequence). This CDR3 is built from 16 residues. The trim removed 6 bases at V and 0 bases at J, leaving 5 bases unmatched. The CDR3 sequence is CASRYTGASGANVLTF. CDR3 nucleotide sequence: TGTGCCAGCAGGTATACAGGGGCCTCTGGGGCCAACGTCCTGACTTTC.